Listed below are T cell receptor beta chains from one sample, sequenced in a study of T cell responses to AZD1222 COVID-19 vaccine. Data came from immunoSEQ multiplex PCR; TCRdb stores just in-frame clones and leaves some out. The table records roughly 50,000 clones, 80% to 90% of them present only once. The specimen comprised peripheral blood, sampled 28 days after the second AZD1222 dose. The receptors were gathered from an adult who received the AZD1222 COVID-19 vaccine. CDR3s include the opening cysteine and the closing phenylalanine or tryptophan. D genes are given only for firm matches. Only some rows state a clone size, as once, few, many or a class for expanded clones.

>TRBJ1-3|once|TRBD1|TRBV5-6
CASSPGQLQTGNTIYF
TGTGCCAGCAGCCCGGGACAGCTTCAGACAGGAAACACCATATATTTT
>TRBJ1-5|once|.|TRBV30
CAWSPPPRGGNQPQHF
TGTGCCTGGAGTCCTCCCCCCCGGGGCGGCAATCAGCCCCAGCATTTT
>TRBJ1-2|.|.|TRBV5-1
CASSPTADHGYTF
TGCGCCAGCAGCCCGACGGCGGATCATGGCTACACCTTC
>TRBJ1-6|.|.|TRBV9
CASSVDPQGPSPLHF
TGTGCCAGCAGCGTAGATCCGCAGGGCCCTTCACCCCTCCACTTT
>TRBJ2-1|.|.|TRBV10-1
CASSDLGRRLDNEQFF
TGCGCCAGCAGTGATCTGGGCAGAAGGTTAGACAATGAGCAGTTCTTC
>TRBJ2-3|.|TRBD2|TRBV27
CASSLAGLTDTQYF
TGTGCCAGCAGTCTAGCGGGGCTCACAGATACGCAGTATTTT
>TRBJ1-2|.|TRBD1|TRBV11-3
CASSQDRGYGYTF
TGTGCCAGCAGCCAAGACAGGGGTTATGGCTACACCTTC
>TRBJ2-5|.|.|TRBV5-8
CASSFGGGRGSGETQYF
TGTGCCAGCAGCTTCGGGGGCGGGAGAGGCTCCGGAGAGACCCAGTACTTC
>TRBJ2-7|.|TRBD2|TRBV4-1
CASSQGLAGGLYEQYF
TGCGCCAGCAGCCAAGGACTAGCGGGAGGGCTCTACGAGCAGTACTTC
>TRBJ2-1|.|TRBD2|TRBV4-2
CASSQDLGTSGHPEQFF
TGTGCCAGCAGCCAAGATCTTGGGACTAGCGGGCATCCCGAGCAGTTCTTC
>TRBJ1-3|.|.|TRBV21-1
CASSKGTVSGNTIYF
TGTGCCAGCAGCAAAGGGACAGTCTCTGGAAACACCATATATTTT
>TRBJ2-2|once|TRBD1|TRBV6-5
CASRHGQGEVGELFF
TGTGCCAGCCGACACGGGCAGGGGGAAGTCGGGGAGCTGTTTTTT
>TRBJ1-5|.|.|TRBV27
CASSLSTLNQPQHF
TGTGCCAGCAGTTTAAGTACTCTCAATCAGCCCCAGCATTTT
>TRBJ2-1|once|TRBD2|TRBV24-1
CATSPAGEKNEQFF
TGTGCCACCAGTCCAGCGGGAGAGAAAAATGAGCAGTTCTTC